The rows below give T cell receptor beta chains drawn from one sample of a study of early T cells in non-severe SARS-CoV-2 infection. In TCRdb, the 5' RACE reads were re-called with MiXCR into one record per CDR3 protein. Of 55,000 to 75,000 distinct CDR3 sequences in the sample, about 9.3% were seen once. Sequenced material: whole blood. Receptors were obtained from an adult who was a healthcare worker with PCR-confirmed SARS-CoV-2 infection or an uninfected control (not recorded which). Both conserved end residues are part of each CDR3. A D gene is named only where the DNA matches it firmly. Clone size appears in some rows only: once, few, many, or a class for an expanded clone.

TRBV10-1	-	TRBJ2-1	TRBD2	TGCGCCAGCAGTCCCCAGCGGGGGGCCCTATATCTTAATGAGCAGTTCTTC	CASSPQRGALYLNEQFF
TRBV29-1	-	TRBJ2-3	-	TGCAGCGTGGGGGTCCAGAATACGCAGTATTTT	CSVGVQNTQYF
TRBV7-8	few	TRBJ1-6	-	TGTGCCAGCAGCTCCCCCCGCTCGACGGTCAATTCACCCCTCCACTTT	CASSSPRSTVNSPLHF
TRBV28	-	TRBJ2-2	TRBD1	TGTGCCAGCAGGACCGGGACAGGGCACACCGGGGAGCTGTTTTTT	CASRTGTGHTGELFF
TRBV30	-	TRBJ2-3	TRBD1	TGTGCCTGGAGTGAGGGACAGCCAGCAGATACGCAGTATTTT	CAWSEGQPADTQYF
TRBV10-3	few	TRBJ1-1	-	TGTGCCATCAGTGAGATAGGGATCACTGAAGCTTTCTTT	CAISEIGITEAFF
TRBV20-1	-	TRBJ1-1	-	TGCAGTGCTAGTCGGCAGGGGAACACTGAAGCTTTCTTT	CSASRQGNTEAFF
TRBV4-2	few	TRBJ2-2	-	TGTGCCAGCAGCCAAGCCCGGGCAGGGTACACCGGGGAGCTGTTTTTT	CASSQARAGYTGELFF
TRBV19	once	TRBJ1-1	-	TGTGCCAGTAGTACTCGATCGAGGGCCCATCAAAACACTGAAGCTTTCTTT	CASSTRSRAHQNTEAFF
TRBV5-1	many	TRBJ1-2	-	TGCGCCAGCAGCTCTGGGGGCGACTATGGCTACACCTTC	CASSSGGDYGYTF
TRBV7-8	many	TRBJ2-5	-	TGTGCCAGCAGCTACCCGTCATCCGTATCAGAGACCCAGTACTTC	CASSYPSSVSETQYF
TRBV24-1	few	TRBJ2-1	TRBD2	TGTGCCACCAGTGATTTCACTAGCGGGGGGGCCAGTGAGCAGTTCTTC	CATSDFTSGGASEQFF
TRBV3-1	few	TRBJ2-3	-	TGTGCCAGCAGCCAAGCCCCGGACAGGCAGTATTTT	CASSQAPDRQYF
TRBV4-1	-	TRBJ2-1	TRBD2	TGCGCCAGCAGCCTGTGGACTAGCGGGGGGCCGAGAGATAATGAGCAGTTCTTC	CASSLWTSGGPRDNEQFF
TRBV11-2	many	TRBJ2-1	-	TGTGCCAGCAGCTTTGACAGGCGAAATGAGCAGTTCTTC	CASSFDRRNEQFF
TRBV20-1	few	TRBJ2-5	TRBD2	TGCAGTGCGAAAAAACTAGCGGGGGGCCTCACCCAGTACTTC	CSAKKLAGGLTQYF
TRBV12-3/TRBV12-4	few	TRBJ2-5	-	TGTGCCAGCAGTCAAGCCCGGGGGCGCGGGGAGACCCAGTACTTC	CASSQARGRGETQYF
TRBV7-8	many	TRBJ2-3	TRBD1	TGTGCCAGCAGTCCTACCGGAATGGGACAGGGGCTCACAGATACGCAGTATTTT	CASSPTGMGQGLTDTQYF
TRBV7-8	many	TRBJ2-5	-	TGTGCCAGCGCCTTGAGTTTGGAGACCCAGTACTTC	CASALSLETQYF
TRBV20-1	-	TRBJ1-5	TRBD1	TGCAGTGCCCGAGATACAGGGGTAAGCAATCAGCCCCAGCATTTT	CSARDTGVSNQPQHF
TRBV18	few	TRBJ1-1	TRBD1	TGTGCCAGCTCACTAAAAAACAGGGGAAACACTGAAGCTTTCTTT	CASSLKNRGNTEAFF
TRBV5-1	-	TRBJ1-1	-	TGCGCCAGGTTTCACCTCCAGGCTTTCTTT	CARFHLQAFF
TRBV12-3/TRBV12-4	many	TRBJ2-1	-	TGTGCCAGCAGTAGGTCAAATGAGCAGTTCTTC	CASSRSNEQFF
TRBV12-3/TRBV12-4	many	TRBJ1-1	-	TGTGCCAGCAGTTTGGCGGGGGCGGGCACTGAAGCTTTCTTT	CASSLAGAGTEAFF
TRBV27	-	TRBJ1-4	-	TGTGCCAGCAGTTTACGTCCCGGACTGGGAAATGAAAAACTGTTTTTT	CASSLRPGLGNEKLFF
TRBV20-1	-	TRBJ1-1	TRBD1	TGCAGTGCTAGAGTAATGCTGGGACAGGTTGGGACAGCTTTCTTT	CSARVMLGQVGTAFF
TRBV18	few	TRBJ2-4	-	TGTGCCAGCTCACCAATTACAGGGAGTAGTATAGCCAAAAACATTCAGTACTTC	CASSPITGSSIAKNIQYF
TRBV20-1	-	TRBJ2-2	-	TGCAGTGCTGTGGACAGCCAGTACGCCGGGGAGCTGTTTTTT	CSAVDSQYAGELFF
TRBV5-1	-	TRBJ1-2	-	TGCGCCAGCAGCTTTGACAGCTCTAACTATGGCTACACCTTC	CASSFDSSNYGYTF
TRBV7-6	few	TRBJ2-1	TRBD2	TGTGCCAGCAGCTTATGGGAGCGGGGGGGCCTGGGCAATGAGCAGTTCTTC	CASSLWERGGLGNEQFF
TRBV4-2	many	TRBJ1-4	-	TGTGCCAGCAGCCAAGAATTGGATAGGGGTGATAATGAAAAACTGTTTTTT	CASSQELDRGDNEKLFF
TRBV11-2	-	TRBJ2-3	TRBD2	TGTGCCAGCAGCTTAGATGGACTAGCGATGACAACAGATACGCAGTATTTT	CASSLDGLAMTTDTQYF
TRBV9	-	TRBJ2-5	TRBD2	TGTGCCATCAGCGTCAGCGGGGGGCCCATACAAGAGACCCAGTACTTC	CAISVSGGPIQETQYF
TRBV5-1	many	TRBJ2-3	TRBD2	TGCGCCAGCAGCTTATGGACTAGCGGTCTCACAGATACGCAGTATTTT	CASSLWTSGLTDTQYF
TRBV30	few	TRBJ2-1	TRBD2	TGTGCCTGGAGTACTAGGACTAGCTCCTACAATGAGCAGTTCTTC	CAWSTRTSSYNEQFF
TRBV20-1	few	TRBJ1-3	-	TGCAGTGCTAGAAAGGGATCCGGAAACACCATATATTTT	CSARKGSGNTIYF
TRBV7-9	many	TRBJ2-5	TRBD1	TGTGCCAGCAGCTCCAACAGGGGTCGAGAGACCCAGTACTTC	CASSSNRGRETQYF
TRBV13	-	TRBJ2-5	-	TGTGCCAGCAGCACACAGACGAAAGAGACCCAGTACTTC	CASSTQTKETQYF
TRBV6-5	many	TRBJ2-3	TRBD2	TGTGCCAGCAGTTCGGCGGGGGGGCCTGGATCGCAGTATTTT	CASSSAGGPGSQYF
TRBV20-1	many	TRBJ2-3	-	TGCAGTGCTAGATTGGCTAGCACAGATACGCAGTATTTT	CSARLASTDTQYF